The sequence of this TCR beta chain was determined in a study of blood T cell repertoires in COVID-19. Produced via immunoSEQ multiplex PCR; TCRdb's table is partial and in-frame only. Here the sample spans roughly 180,000 clones, 81% being singletons. Germline CDR1 and CDR2: SEHNR and FQNEAQ (reference sequence). The CDR3 extends over 14 amino acids. The germline V and J ends were trimmed by 5 bases and 10 bases, with 20 bases remaining between them. This clonotype was obtained from a middle-aged woman with COVID-19, enrolled during active disease. This chain connects TRBV7-9 to TRBJ1-2; D is possibly TRBD1 (5 bases). The sequencing sample was made of peripheral blood. CDR3 bases: TGTGCCAGCAGCCCATCGTTGGGGGAGGGTTACTACACCTTC. It is translated as CASSPSLGEGYYTF.